This entry describes one T cell receptor beta chain. Its recognized antigen is unknown. Nothing much larger sits one base from this clone, and base qualities are not available. This entry is derived from a study of T cell responses to AZD1222 COVID-19 vaccine listed by TCRdb under 2021. Notes on the research overall: AZD1222 recipients with second doses at about 4 weeks or about 12 weeks were pooled, because spike-specific TCR depth and breadth did not differ between schedules. Trial participants were enrolled by age into 18-55, 56-69 and 70-plus year subgroups, with roughly 150, 30 and 60 TCR-sequenced participants respectively. TCR sequencing covered over 230 trial participants: 200 to 220 given two doses of AZD1222 and 26 given two doses of MenACWY control vaccine. Overall results and qualifications from the work: Participants were mostly white British, with more females than males. The authors suggested clonal diversity may have been underestimated. Reportedly, close to half of the unique spike-specific TCRs recognized epitopes lying outside the regions that are mutated in the B.1.351 and B.1.1.7 variants. The 56-69-year group was small, and its depth increase did not reach significance, likely because of low power. A significant rise in spike-specific TCR breadth and depth was observed after two AZD1222 doses relative to day 0 and relative to MenACWY recipients. Only five to seven AZD1222 recipients were SARS-CoV-2 seropositive at baseline, limiting conclusions about previously exposed vaccinees. Because no day 14 peak-response samples were available, repertoires were characterized only after the peak T cell response. The vaccine-associated CD4 TCRs covered the entire spike protein, and the dominant responses fell in regions 160-218 and 743-854.

This sample's time point label indicates: baseline before first vaccination. Samples from vaccinated people were obtained from the UK trials COV001 and COV002, which included a single-blind randomized controlled phase 2/3 trial of AZD1222 (ChAdOx1 nCoV-19) in healthy adults. Trial participant PBMC samples were collected at day 0 and day 28 after the second dose for TCRbeta chain sequencing. The CDR3 regions of human TCRbeta chains were analyzed by immunosequencing. In the original analysis: TCRs in the repertoires were matched against a reference library of SARS-CoV-2-specific TCRs that had been generated with the MIRA antigen-specificity platform. Breadth meant the fraction of unique TCRs that were SARS-CoV-2-associated, whereas depth meant the fraction of total T cells that were SARS-CoV-2-associated. Using the MIRA data, each spike-specific TCR was assigned both to the spike region to which the TCR was reactive and to a CD4 or CD8 class. Log10-transformed breadth and depth values were compared by one-way ANOVA with Sidak's multiple comparisons tests. The clones in this table, taken by TCRdb from immuneACCESS, are in-frame only. Not every clone is retained; where verified, under half of the shortfall comes from an unresolved V gene, and the cause of the rest is unknown. V, J and clone size are those of that table, while D and trimming were read from the DNA. This sample lists roughly 190,000 clones; approximately 92% were detected once. 1% to 1.5% of the sample is held by the ten biggest clonotypes.

This receptor was taken from an adult in good health. The specimen comprised peripheral blood, sampled on day 0 of AZD1222 vaccination.

The CDR3 has the sequence CASSEEGLGNQPQHF. The nucleotides read TGTGCCAGCAGTGAAGAGGGGCTCGGCAATCAGCCCCAGCATTTT. Rearrangement joined TRBV6-1 to TRBJ1-5; a tentative D call is TRBD1 (5 bases match). V loses 1 base of germline sequence and J loses 2 bases, and the interval between the two ends is 9 bases. CDR1 and CDR2 are read off the germline V gene as MNHNS and SASEGT. From its cysteine to its phenylalanine, the CDR3 spans 15 amino acids. Only the CDR3 part of the read is kept: 45 bases, read in frame from the first base.